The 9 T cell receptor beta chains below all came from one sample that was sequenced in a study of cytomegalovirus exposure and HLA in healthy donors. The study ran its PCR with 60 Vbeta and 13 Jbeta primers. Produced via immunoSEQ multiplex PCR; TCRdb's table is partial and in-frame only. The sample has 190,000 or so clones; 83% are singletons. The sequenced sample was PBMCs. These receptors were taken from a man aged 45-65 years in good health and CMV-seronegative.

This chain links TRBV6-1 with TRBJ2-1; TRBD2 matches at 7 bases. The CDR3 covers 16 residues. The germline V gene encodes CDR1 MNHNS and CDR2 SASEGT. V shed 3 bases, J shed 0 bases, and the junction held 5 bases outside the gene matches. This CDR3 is CASSDFRGSSYNEQFF. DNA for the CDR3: TGTGCCAGCAGTGATTTTCGCGGGAGCTCCTACAATGAGCAGTTCTTC.

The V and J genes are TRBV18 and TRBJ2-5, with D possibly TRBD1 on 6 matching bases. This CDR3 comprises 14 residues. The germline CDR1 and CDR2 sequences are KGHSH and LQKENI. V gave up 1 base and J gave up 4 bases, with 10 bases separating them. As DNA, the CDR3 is TGTGCCAGCTCACCACGCCAGGGGCGAGAGACCCAGTACTTC. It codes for CASSPRQGRETQYF. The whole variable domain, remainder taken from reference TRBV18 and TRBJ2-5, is NAGVMQNPRHLVRRRGQEARLRCSPMKGHSHVYWYRQLPEEGLKFMVYLQKENIIDESGMPKERFSAEFPKEGPSILRIQQVVRGDSAAYFCASSPRQGRETQYFGPGTRLLVL.

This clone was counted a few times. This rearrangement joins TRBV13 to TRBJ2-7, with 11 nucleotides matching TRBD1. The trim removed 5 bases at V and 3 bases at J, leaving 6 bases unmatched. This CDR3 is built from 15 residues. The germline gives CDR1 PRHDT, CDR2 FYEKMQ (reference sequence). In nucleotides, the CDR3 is TGTGCCAGCAGCCCAGGACAGGGGGCTTTCTACGAGCAGTACTTC. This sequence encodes CASSPGQGAFYEQYF. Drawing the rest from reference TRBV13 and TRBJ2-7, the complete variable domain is AAGVIQSPRHLIKEKRETATLKCYPIPRHDTVYWYQQGPGQDPQFLISFYEKMQSDKGSIPDRFSAQQFSDYHSELNMSSLELGDSALYFCASSPGQGAFYEQYFGPGTRLTVT.

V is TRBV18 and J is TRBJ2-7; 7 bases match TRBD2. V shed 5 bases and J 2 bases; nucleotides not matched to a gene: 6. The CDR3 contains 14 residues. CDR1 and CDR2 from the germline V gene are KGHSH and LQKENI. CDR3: CASSGGSPTYEQYF. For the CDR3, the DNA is TGTGCCAGCTCAGGCGGGAGCCCCACCTACGAGCAGTACTTC.

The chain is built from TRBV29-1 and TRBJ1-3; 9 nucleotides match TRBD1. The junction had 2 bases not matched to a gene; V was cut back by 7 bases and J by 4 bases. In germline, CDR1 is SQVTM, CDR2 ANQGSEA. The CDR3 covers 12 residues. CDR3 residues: CSATGGGNTIYF. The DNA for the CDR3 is TGCAGCGCGACAGGGGGAGGAAACACCATATATTTT.

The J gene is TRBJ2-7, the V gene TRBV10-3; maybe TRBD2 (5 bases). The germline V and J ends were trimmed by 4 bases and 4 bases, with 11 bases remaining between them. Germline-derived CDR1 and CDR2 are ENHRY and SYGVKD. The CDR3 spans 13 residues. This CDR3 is CAISVTGEYEQYF. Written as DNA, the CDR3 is TGTGCCATCAGTGTAACCGGGGAGTACGAGCAGTACTTC.

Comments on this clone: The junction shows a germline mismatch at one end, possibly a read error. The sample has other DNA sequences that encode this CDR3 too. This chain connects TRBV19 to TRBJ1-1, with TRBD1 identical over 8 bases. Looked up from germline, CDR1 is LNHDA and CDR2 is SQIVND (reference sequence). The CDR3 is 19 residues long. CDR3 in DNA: TGTGCCAGTAGTAGTGGGGTTGGACAGGGTTTGAGACGGGACACTGAGGCTTTCTTT. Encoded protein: CASSSGVGQGLRRDTEAFF.

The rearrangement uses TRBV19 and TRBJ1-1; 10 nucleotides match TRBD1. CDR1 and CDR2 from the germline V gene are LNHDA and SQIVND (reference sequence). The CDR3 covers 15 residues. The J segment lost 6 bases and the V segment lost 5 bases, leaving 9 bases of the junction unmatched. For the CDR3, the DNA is TGTGCCAGTAGTGACCGACAGGGGGCTTTCTCTGAAGCTTTCTTT. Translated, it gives CASSDRQGAFSEAFF.

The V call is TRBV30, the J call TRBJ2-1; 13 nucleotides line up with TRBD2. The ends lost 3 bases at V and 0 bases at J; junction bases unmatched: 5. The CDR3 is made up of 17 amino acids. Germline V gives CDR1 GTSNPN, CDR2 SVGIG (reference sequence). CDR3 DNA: TGTGCCTGGAGCCGACTAGCGGGAGGTAGCTCCTACAATGAGCAGTTCTTC. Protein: CAWSRLAGGSSYNEQFF. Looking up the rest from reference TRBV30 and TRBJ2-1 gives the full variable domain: SQTIHQWPATLVQPVGSPLSLECTVEGTSNPNLYWYRQAAGRGLQLLFYSVGIGQISSEVPQNLSASRPQDRQFILSSKKLLLSDSGFYLCAWSRLAGGSSYNEQFFGPGTRLTVL.